Listed here are 26 T cell receptor beta chains from one sample, sequenced in a study of identical twins. TCRdb processed the 5' RACE reads anew with MiXCR; each CDR3 protein has one entry. The data show a few hundred thousand distinct CDR3 sequences, more than 9% seen once. Separately, the same data were catalogued under a study of yellow fever vaccine responses in identical twins.

The sequenced sample was PBMCs. The receptors come from a woman aged 18-29 years in good health.

V is TRBV20-1 and J is TRBJ2-2; TRBD2 matches 10 bases. This CDR3 comprises 16 residues. With V trimmed by 3 bases and J by 3 bases, 7 bases remained unmatched. Germline CDR1 is DFQATT and CDR2 is SNEGSKA (reference sequence). The CDR3 sequence is CSARASGRGYTGELFF. Written as DNA, the CDR3 is TGCAGTGCTAGGGCTAGCGGGAGAGGGTACACCGGGGAGCTGTTTTTT.

The sample holds many counts of this clonotype. The chain is built from TRBV12-3 or TRBV12-4 and TRBJ2-2, with D maybe TRBD2 (6 bases). Trimming removed 5 bases from V and 6 bases from J, with 19 bases in between. CDR3 length equals 16 residues. The CDR3 DNA reads TGTGCCAGCAGTCCCCCTTCCCGCACGGGAGCCGGGGAGCTGTTTTTT. It yields the protein CASSPPSRTGAGELFF.

CDR3 sequence (DNA): TGCAGTGCTCCCACGAGGGGGTCGATGGAGACCCAGTACTTC. As protein: CSAPTRGSMETQYF. The chain is built from TRBV20-1 and TRBJ2-5, with D tentatively TRBD1 (6 bases). The CDR3 is 14 residues long. Germline V gene lookup returns CDR1 DFQATT and CDR2 SNEGSKA (reference sequence). V was pared by 5 bases and J by 5 bases, with 18 bases between.

This clonotype was found a few times. The chain joins TRBV2 to TRBJ2-4; D might be TRBD1 (5 bases). Trimming removed 4 bases from V and 2 bases from J, with 12 bases in between. Germline-derived CDR1 and CDR2 are SNHLY and FYNNEI. This CDR3 spans 15 amino acids. The DNA of the CDR3 is TGTGCCAGCAGTGTAAGTCGACAGTCCAAAAACATTCAGTACTTC. Protein: CASSVSRQSKNIQYF.

This clonotype has just a few counts. CDR3 in DNA: TGCGCCAGCCACCCGGGACTAGCGGGGGGGCGATTAGATACGCAGTATTTT. Amino acids: CASHPGLAGGRLDTQYF. V and J are TRBV5-1 and TRBJ2-3; 16 bases are a match to TRBD2. Looked up from germline, CDR1 is SGHRS and CDR2 is YFSETQ. Losses at the gene ends were 7 bases for V and 5 bases for J; bases not matched to a gene: 10. This CDR3 region has 17 residues.

This chain joins TRBV29-1 and TRBJ2-7, with D hard to call. Trimming removed 5 bases at V and 3 bases at J, with 11 bases between. The length of the CDR3 is 12 residues. The germline V gene encodes CDR1 SQVTM and CDR2 ANQGSEA. The CDR3 bases are TGCAGCGTTACTGTAGGTATCTACGAGCAGTACTTC. Translating it yields CSVTVGIYEQYF.

This clonotype was seen ten or more times. This chain links TRBV12-3 or TRBV12-4 with TRBJ2-2; 8 bases are a match to TRBD2. Trimming cost V 7 bases and J 6 bases; bases outside gene matches: 7. The CDR3 runs 14 residues. The CDR3 DNA reads as TGTGCCAGCACAAGAGCGGGAGTGGCCGGGGAGCTGTTTTTT. Its protein product is CASTRAGVAGELFF.

The chain joins TRBV6-5 to TRBJ2-7, with D possibly TRBD2 on 6 matching bases. V gave up 4 bases and J gave up 3 bases, with 10 bases separating them. CDR3 length equals 13 residues. The germline CDR1 and CDR2 sequences are MNHEY and SVGAGI. The CDR3 loop is CASSSEGIYEQYF. The DNA of the CDR3 is TGTGCCAGCAGTTCGGAGGGAATCTACGAGCAGTACTTC.

In this sample, this clonotype turned up a few times. The V call is TRBV7-9, the J call TRBJ2-1; 8 nucleotides agree with TRBD2. Losses at the gene ends were 5 bases for V and 9 bases for J; bases not matched to a gene: 6. Germline V gene lookup returns CDR1 SEHNR and CDR2 FQNEAQ (reference sequence). The CDR3 length is 13 residues. The CDR3 sequence: CASSLLLAAEQFF. CDR3 nucleotides: TGTGCCAGCAGCCTACTACTAGCGGCTGAGCAGTTCTTC.

The J gene is TRBJ2-7, the V gene TRBV30; D unresolved. Per germline, CDR1 GTSNPN and CDR2 SVGIG (reference sequence). The V and J ends lost 3 bases and 3 bases respectively, with 12 bases between them. CDR3 length equals 13 residues. CDR3 sequence: CAWSPLPDYEQYF. The CDR3 DNA reads TGTGCCTGGAGCCCCCTTCCAGACTACGAGCAGTACTTC.

This clonotype was detected a few times. Here the CDR3 DNA reads TGCGCCAGCAGCCAAGATAATAACAGGGTCACTGAAGCTTTCTTT. Translated: CASSQDNNRVTEAFF. V is TRBV4-3 and J is TRBJ1-1; possible D gene TRBD1, 6 bases. This CDR3 has 15 amino acids. Germline CDR1 and CDR2: LGHNA and YSLEER. V lost 0 bases to trimming and J lost 4 bases, with 12 bases between them.

This clonotype showed up many times. J is TRBJ2-4 and V is TRBV27, with D unresolved. The V gene's germline CDR1 is MNHEY and CDR2 SMNVEV (reference sequence). Trimming shortened V by 2 bases and J by 2 bases, and 16 bases separated the two germline ends. The CDR3 has 17 residues. CDR3 protein: CASSLSGNGVSKNIQYF. The CDR3 bases are TGTGCCAGCAGTTTAAGTGGGAATGGGGTTTCCAAAAACATTCAGTACTTC.

The rearrangement uses TRBV3-1 and TRBJ2-3, with 8 bases that match TRBD2. The V segment lost 3 bases and the J segment 6 bases; nucleotides outside the gene matches: 5. The CDR3 has 14 amino acids. CDR1 is LGHDT, CDR2 YNNKEL, per germline (reference sequence). The CDR3 region is CASSQGLVTDTQYF. CDR3 sequence (DNA): TGTGCCAGCAGCCAGGGACTAGTTACGGATACGCAGTATTTT.

The chain uses TRBV5-1 and TRBJ2-7; D possibly uses TRBD1 or TRBD2 (5 bases each). Germline CDR1 is SGHRS and CDR2 is YFSETQ. The length of the CDR3 is 16 residues. Trimming shortened V by 4 bases and J by 7 bases, and 24 bases separated the two germline ends. CDR3 region: CASSNVQVEVVQEQYF. In nucleotides, the CDR3 is TGCGCCAGCAGCAACGTACAGGTGGAGGTTGTTCAGGAGCAGTACTTC.

This clonotype was found many times. The chain joins TRBV4-3 to TRBJ1-6; weak D call: TRBD1 (5 bases). Trimming removed 1 base at V and 8 bases at J, with 12 bases between. This CDR3 region has 15 residues. Germline-derived CDR1 and CDR2 are LGHNA and YSLEER. CDR3 in amino acids: CASSQGWGGDSPLHF. DNA of the CDR3: TGCGCCAGCAGCCAAGGTTGGGGGGGGGATTCACCCCTCCACTTT.

The sample holds a few counts of this clonotype. The conserved phenylalanine or tryptophan is not found at the CDR3 terminus, so this likely reflects a read error. The limits of the CDR3 on the DNA are not certain, so only TCRdb's listed CDR3 is given. The chain is built from TRBV6-6 and TRBJ2-5; TRBD1 is the table's D call, not checked against the DNA. Inclusive of both ends, the CDR3 amounts to 9 amino acids. CDR1 and CDR2 (germline): MNHNY, SVGAGI (reference sequence). CDR3 region: CASNDRGWK.

This clonotype showed up just a few times. The chain links TRBV13 to TRBJ2-2; D unclear. Trimming removed 4 bases from V and 2 bases from J, with 17 bases in between. From germline, CDR1 is PRHDT and CDR2 FYEKMQ (reference sequence). This CDR3 is 17 amino acids long. DNA of the CDR3: TGTGCCAGCAGCTCAGCCCTGGTGGCCAGAAACACCGGGGAGCTGTTTTTT. Translating gives CASSSALVARNTGELFF. Full variable domain (missing parts from reference TRBV13 and TRBJ2-2): AAGVIQSPRHLIKEKRETATLKCYPIPRHDTVYWYQQGPGQDPQFLISFYEKMQSDKGSIPDRFSAQQFSDYHSELNMSSLELGDSALYFCASSSALVARNTGELFFGEGSRLTVL.

This clonotype has more than one count but fewer than ten. The chain recombines TRBV18 with TRBJ1-5; 8 nucleotides agree with TRBD1. The CDR3 is 15 amino acids. V lost 4 bases and J lost 2; bases outside the gene matches: 4. Germline V gene lookup returns CDR1 KGHSH and CDR2 LQKENI. The CDR3: CASSQVTGGNQPQHF. The CDR3 DNA sequence: TGTGCCAGCTCACAAGTGACAGGGGGCAATCAGCCCCAGCATTTT.

This clonotype turned up a few times. This chain joins TRBV7-9 and TRBJ2-5; no reliable D call. The V end lost 0 bases, the J end lost 4 bases, and 12 bases lay between the germline ends. Germline V lookup: CDR1 SEHNR, CDR2 FQNEAQ (reference sequence). CDR3 length: 15 residues. The CDR3 coding sequence is TGTGCCAGCAGCTTAGCCCGACCCCTAGGAGAGACCCAGTACTTC. The encoded protein is CASSLARPLGETQYF.

The CDR3 DNA sequence: TGTGCCAGCTCACCTCTACAGGGGAGGGTGAACACCGGGGAGCTGTTTTTT. Translation: CASSPLQGRVNTGELFF. V usage is TRBV18 and J usage is TRBJ2-2; the D call may be TRBD1 or TRBD2 (7 bases each). The CDR3 is 17 residues long. V dropped 3 bases and J dropped 1 base, with 15 bases sitting between them. Germline V gives CDR1 KGHSH, CDR2 LQKENI.

This clonotype was observed at least ten times. J is TRBJ2-3 and V is TRBV12-3 or TRBV12-4; D might be TRBD1 or TRBD2, each matching 6 bases. The V end lost 7 bases, the J end lost 1 base, and 18 bases lay between the germline ends. The CDR3 loop spans 16 amino acids. CDR3 amino acids: CASTYGGGHGTDTQYF. The CDR3 coding sequence is TGTGCCAGCACGTACGGGGGCGGACATGGCACAGATACGCAGTATTTT.

A few counts support this clonotype. V gene TRBV7-9 combines with J gene TRBJ2-7, with D uncertain. From germline, CDR1 is SEHNR and CDR2 FQNEAQ (reference sequence). The CDR3 has 15 amino acids. V lost 2 bases to trimming and J lost 7 bases, with 18 bases between them. The CDR3 region has the DNA TGTGCCAGCAGCTTACAGGTCTTAGCCAACTCTGAGCAGTACTTC. This gives the protein CASSLQVLANSEQYF.

This clonotype occurred many times. V and J are TRBV3-1 and TRBJ1-6, with D unclear. The CDR3 sequence is 15 residues long. Per the germline V gene, CDR1 is LGHDT and CDR2 is YNNKEL (reference sequence). V gave up 1 base and J gave up 19 bases, with 23 bases separating them. Written as DNA, the CDR3 is TGTGCCAGCAGCCAAGGGGTGAAGGGAACAACCGTAGGGCACTTT. As protein: CASSQGVKGTTVGHF.

This rearrangement joins TRBV9 to TRBJ2-5; D unresolved. V lost 1 base and J 1 base, leaving 5 bases between the germline ends. Germline V lookup: CDR1 SGDLS, CDR2 YYNGEE. CDR3 size: 13 residues. This CDR3 is CASSVQAQETQYF. The CDR3 region has the DNA TGTGCCAGCAGCGTACAGGCCCAAGAGACCCAGTACTTC.

This clonotype was seen more than once but under ten times. The chain couples TRBV19 to TRBJ2-7; 9 bases map to TRBD1. The CDR3 is made up of 14 amino acids. Germline assignment: CDR1 LNHDA and CDR2 SQIVND (reference sequence). The V gene end was trimmed by 4 bases and the J gene end by 3 bases; junction bases not matched to a gene: 4. CDR3 nucleotide sequence: TGTGCCAGTAGTAAAAACAGGGGGCACTACGAGCAGTACTTC. Amino acid sequence: CASSKNRGHYEQYF. Full variable domain (missing parts from reference TRBV19 and TRBJ2-7): DGGITQSPKYLFRKEGQNVTLSCEQNLNHDAMYWYRQDPGQGLRLIYYSQIVNDFQKGDIAEGYSVSREKKESFPLTVTSAQKNPTAFYLCASSKNRGHYEQYFGPGTRLTVT.

With respect to this clonotype: One junction end does not reproduce the germline sequence, and a read error may be involved. The chain is built from TRBV2 and TRBJ1-2; TRBD1 might be the D (5 bases). This CDR3 contains 12 residues. Looked up from germline, CDR1 is SNHLY and CDR2 is FYNNEI. Written as DNA, the CDR3 is TGTGCCAGCAGTTTCGACAGTTGGGGCTACATCTTC. Translating it yields CASSFDSWGYIF.